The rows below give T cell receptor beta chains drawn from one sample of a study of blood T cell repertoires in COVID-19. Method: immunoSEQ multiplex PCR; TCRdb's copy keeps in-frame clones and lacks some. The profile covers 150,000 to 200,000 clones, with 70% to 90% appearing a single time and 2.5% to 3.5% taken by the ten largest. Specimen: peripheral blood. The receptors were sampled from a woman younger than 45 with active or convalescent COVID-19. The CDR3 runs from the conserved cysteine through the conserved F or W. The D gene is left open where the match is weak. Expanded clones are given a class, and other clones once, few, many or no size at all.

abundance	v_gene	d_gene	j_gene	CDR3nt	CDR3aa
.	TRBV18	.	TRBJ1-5	TGTGCCAGCTCACCACCGGGACTTCCCCAGCATTTT	CASSPPGLPQHF
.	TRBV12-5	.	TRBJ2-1	TGTGCTAGTGCCCTCGGAGCGGGCTCCTACAATGAGCAGTTCTTC	CASALGAGSYNEQFF
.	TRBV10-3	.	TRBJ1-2	TGTGCCATCAGTGAGTCGAATGGTCGCAGGGGCTATGGCTACACCTTC	CAISESNGRRGYGYTF
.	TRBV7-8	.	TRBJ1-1	TGTGCCAGCAGCTTAGGGGCCGACGAAGCTTTCTTT	CASSLGADEAFF
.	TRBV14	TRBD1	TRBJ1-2	TGTGCCAGCAGCCCGGGACAGGGGGCGTTTGGCTACACCTTC	CASSPGQGAFGYTF
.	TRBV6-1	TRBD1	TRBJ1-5	TGTGCCAGCAGTGAAGAGGGGGCTAGCAATCAGCCCCAGCATTTT	CASSEEGASNQPQHF
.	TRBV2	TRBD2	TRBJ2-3	TGTGCCAGCAGTTCAAGGGCTAGCGGGGGGTTAGATACGCAGTATTTT	CASSSRASGGLDTQYF
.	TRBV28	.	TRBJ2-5	TGTGCCAGCAGTTTATACAGCCAAGAGACCCAGTACTTC	CASSLYSQETQYF
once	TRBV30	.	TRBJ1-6	TGTGCCTGGAGTGGAACGGGACACTATAATTCACCCCTCCACTTT	CAWSGTGHYNSPLHF
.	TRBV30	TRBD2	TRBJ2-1	TGTGCCTGGAGTGGCGGGGGGGCCCTCCATGAGCAGTTCTTC	CAWSGGGALHEQFF
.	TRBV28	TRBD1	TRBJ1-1	TGTGCCAGCAGTTTATCAGGGGGCGGGACTGAAGCTTTCTTT	CASSLSGGGTEAFF
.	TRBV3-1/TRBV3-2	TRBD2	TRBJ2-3	TGTGCCAGCAGCCACACTAGCGGGGGTGATACGCAGTATTTT	CASSHTSGGDTQYF
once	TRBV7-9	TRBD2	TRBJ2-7	TGTGCCAGCAGCTTCGGTAGCGGGGTCTCCTACGAGCAGTACTTC	CASSFGSGVSYEQYF
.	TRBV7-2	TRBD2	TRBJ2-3	TGTGCCAGCAGTTTGACTAGCGGGGGATCAGATACGCAGTATTTT	CASSLTSGGSDTQYF
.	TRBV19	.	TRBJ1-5	TGTGCCAGTAGTATGGTTCCGGGGGGCAATCAGCCCCAGCATTTT	CASSMVPGGNQPQHF
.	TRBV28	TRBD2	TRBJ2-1	TGTGCCACCTTATTAGGACTAGCGGGGGACGATGAGCAGTTCTTC	CATLLGLAGDDEQFF
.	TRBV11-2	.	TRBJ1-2	TGTGCCAGCAGCCCCAACAGTAACTATGGCTACACCTTC	CASSPNSNYGYTF
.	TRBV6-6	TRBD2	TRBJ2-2	TGTGCCAGCAATCCGGGACTAGCGGACACCGGGGAGCTGTTTTTT	CASNPGLADTGELFF
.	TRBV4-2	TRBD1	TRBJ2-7	TGTGCCAGCAGCCAAGTAGCCTCCTCTACAGGGGGCATGTGGGAGCAGTACTTC	CASSQVASSTGGMWEQYF
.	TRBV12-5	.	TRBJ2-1	TGTGCTAGTGGTTTCACAGGGCATGGGGGTTACAATGAGCAGTTCTTC	CASGFTGHGGYNEQFF
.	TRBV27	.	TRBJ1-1	TGTGCCAGCAGTCTGGGGGGACGGGGGAACACTGAAGCTTTCTTT	CASSLGGRGNTEAFF
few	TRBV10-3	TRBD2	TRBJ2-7	TGTGCCATCTCCGGGGGGTACGAGCAGTACTTC	CAISGGYEQYF
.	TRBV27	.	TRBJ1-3	TGTGCCAGCAGTTTGGCCGGCGGCTCTGGAAACACCATATATTTT	CASSLAGGSGNTIYF
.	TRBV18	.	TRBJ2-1	TGTGCCAGCTCACCACCGCTAGTCGATGAGCAGTTCTTC	CASSPPLVDEQFF
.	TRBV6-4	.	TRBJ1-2	TGTGCCAGCAGTGACCACCCGGGGCTCGGGAGCACCTTC	CASSDHPGLGSTF
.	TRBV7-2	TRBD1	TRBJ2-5	TGTGCCAGCAGCTTATTCGGACAGGGCCTCCAAGAGACCCAGTACTTC	CASSLFGQGLQETQYF
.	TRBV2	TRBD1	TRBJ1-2	TGTGCCACCATGACAGGGGACCCTCATGGCTACACCTTC	CATMTGDPHGYTF